The T cell receptor (beta chain) under discussion was sequenced for a study of T cell responses to AZD1222 COVID-19 vaccine. Study results and limitations: Regions 160-218 and 743-854 dominated among vaccine-associated CD4 TCRs spanning spike. Seropositive AZD1222 recipients at baseline numbered only six or seven. Donors were chiefly white British, with a greater number of females, and clonal diversity was perhaps underestimated.

Notes on this clone: What it recognizes is unknown.

TCRdb's copy holds only in-frame clones and misses some; the assay was immunoSEQ multiplex PCR. The table includes 100,000 or so clones, approximately 87% detected once. The CDR3 has 15 residues. Germline V gene data show CDR1 as MNHNS and CDR2 as SASEGT. After removal of 1 base from V and 0 bases from J, the junction contained 1 base not matched to a gene. J is TRBJ2-7 and V is TRBV6-1; TRBD2 aligns across 9 bases. This specimen consisted of peripheral blood, obtained 28 days after the second AZD1222 dose. This clonotype was sampled from an adult who received the AZD1222 COVID-19 vaccine. CDR3 coding DNA: TGTGCCAGCAGTGAAGTTAGCGGGAGCTCCTACGAGCAGTACTTC. This encodes CASSEVSGSSYEQYF.